Sequencing of this TCR beta chain was carried out in a study of blood T cell repertoires in COVID-19. Background on the study: In each case, the material was cDNA or gDNA derived from T cells, B-cell-depleted T cells, or PBMCs.

Germline CDR1 is SGHTA and CDR2 is FQGNSA. The CDR3 length is 14 residues. V trimming: 6 bases; J trimming: 4 bases; junction bases outside the gene matches: 7. The data were produced by immunoSEQ multiplex PCR, yet TCRdb's version contains in-frame clones alone and is incomplete. The data hold around 170,000 clones, with 83% observed a single time. The rearrangement joins TRBV7-2 to TRBJ1-1; 8 bases map to TRBD1. This sequence was found in a woman between 35 and 50 years old with acute or convalescent COVID-19. The specimen sequenced was peripheral blood. The CDR3 bases are TGTGCCAGCAGTTCCAACAGGGGGACCACTGAAGCTTTCTTT. Amino acids: CASSSNRGTTEAFF.